This T cell receptor (beta chain) was identified during a study of blood T cells in healthy people across ages. Isolated per sample were at least 6 million PBMCs. The extraction recovered at least 5.5 micrograms of total RNA per sample. Sample-barcoded 5' priming and a J-beta primer mix drove a second PCR of roughly 6 to 12 cycles. TCRdb analysed the 5' RACE reads with MiXCR anew, one entry per CDR3 protein. Counted here are approximately 780,000 distinct CDR3 sequences, under 30% occurring once; the ten biggest clones make up 3%. The same data also contributed to another study, on T cells of mothers and their children. That work contributes: More than 5 children and their three healthy Caucasian mothers were the donors.

The source of this sequence is a boy between 5 and 17 years old in good health. Source material: blood.

The CDR3 DNA sequence: TGTGCCAGCAGCACCGGACAGAACACAGATACGCAGTATTTT. It yields the protein CASSTGQNTDTQYF. V gene TRBV7-9 combines with J gene TRBJ2-3; possible D gene TRBD1, 6 bases. The CDR3 runs to 14 residues. The V gene lost 5 bases and the J gene lost 2 bases, with 11 bases spanning the gap. The germline V gene has CDR1 SEHNR and CDR2 FQNEAQ (reference sequence).